The 29 T cell receptor beta chains listed next were all sequenced from one sample in a study of untreated major depressive disorder. The table came from immunoSEQ multiplex PCR; TCRdb's copy has only in-frame clones and leaves some out. This sample has under 30,000 clones, with 91% found just once. The antigens these receptors bind are not known. General observations from the study: Compared with controls, depressed patients showed more TRBV05-01 (Vbeta 5.1) usage in CD4+ T cells.

The sample comprised CD4+ T cells from PBMCs. These receptor sequences come from a woman aged 30 to 39 with major depressive disorder.

The rearrangement joins TRBV28 to TRBJ1-3; TRBD1 agrees at 7 bases. This CDR3 spans 13 amino acids. With 10 bases clipped from V and 4 bases from J, the junction kept 7 bases outside the gene matches. In germline, CDR1 is MDHEN, CDR2 SYDVKM. In DNA, the CDR3 is TGTGCCACCCACAGGGGATCCGGAAACACCATATATTTT. This translates into CATHRGSGNTIYF. Full variable domain (missing parts from reference TRBV28 and TRBJ1-3): DVKVTQSSRYLVKRTGEKVFLECVQDMDHENMFWYRQDPGLGLRLIYFSYDVKMKEKGDIPEGYSVSREKKERFSLILESASTNQTSMYLCATHRGSGNTIYFGEGSWLTVV.

V gene TRBV4-3 combines with J gene TRBJ1-1, with a possible D match to TRBD1 (5 bases). This CDR3 spans 15 amino acids. Trimming pared 0 bases from V and 0 bases from J, leaving 8 bases between. The germline V gene encodes CDR1 LGHNA and CDR2 YSLEER. The CDR3 protein is CASSQERGVNTEAFF. As DNA, the CDR3 is TGCGCCAGCAGCCAAGAGAGAGGGGTGAACACTGAAGCTTTCTTT.

This CDR3 reads CASSSSGWVETEAFF. DNA of the CDR3: TGCGCCAGCAGCTCGTCAGGGTGGGTTGAAACTGAAGCTTTCTTT. The chain recombines TRBV5-1 with TRBJ1-1; D might be TRBD1 (5 bases). The V gene's germline CDR1 is SGHRS and CDR2 YFSETQ. The CDR3 is 15 residues long. The V end lost 3 bases, the J end lost 5 bases, and 17 bases lay between the germline ends.

The chain employs TRBV7-2 and TRBJ2-7, with TRBD2 identical over 14 bases. The germline gives CDR1 SGHTA, CDR2 FQGNSA. Trimming cost V 4 bases and J 2 bases; bases outside gene matches: 10. There are 18 residues in the CDR3. The CDR3 is CASSSHSPTSGRAYEQYF. In nucleotides, the CDR3 is TGTGCCAGCAGCTCCCACTCCCCGACTAGCGGGAGGGCCTACGAGCAGTACTTC.

The chain combines TRBV5-6 with TRBJ1-5; the D gene is possibly TRBD1 (6 bases). The CDR3 consists of 15 residues. Trimming shortened V by 4 bases and J by 0 bases, and 11 bases separated the two germline ends. Looked up from germline, CDR1 is SGHDT and CDR2 is YYEEEE. The CDR3 DNA reads as TGTGCCAGCAGCGTGGGGACACATAGCAATCAGCCCCAGCATTTT. Amino acid sequence: CASSVGTHSNQPQHF.

In DNA form, the CDR3 reads TGCGCCAGCAGCCAAGACACGTCAAACAATGAGCAGTTCTTC. The encoded protein is CASSQDTSNNEQFF. The V call is TRBV4-3, the J call TRBJ2-1, with D unclear. The V gene lost 0 bases and the J gene lost 5 bases, with 8 bases spanning the gap. The CDR3 spans 14 residues. The germline CDR1 and CDR2 sequences are LGHNA and YSLEER.

In this sample, this clone turned up a few times. The gene calls are TRBV7-9 and TRBJ1-1; D is possibly TRBD1 (5 bases). Germline CDR1 reads SEHNR; CDR2 reads FQNEAQ (reference sequence). Trimming removed 3 bases at V and 7 bases at J, with 18 bases between. This CDR3 region has 15 residues. The CDR3 sequence: CASSLGSGTRNEAFF. CDR3 DNA sequence: TGTGCCAGCAGCTTGGGATCCGGGACCAGGAATGAAGCTTTCTTT.

CDR3 sequence (DNA): TGTGCCAGCCTCCCCTATAATGAAGATACGCAGTATTTT. Residues: CASLPYNEDTQYF. The gene calls are TRBV18 and TRBJ2-3; no definite D call. The CDR3 spans 13 residues. The V end was cut by 8 bases, the J end by 5 bases, with 14 bases between. Per the germline V gene, CDR1 is KGHSH and CDR2 is LQKENI.

This chain uses TRBV2 with TRBJ2-7, with D unclear. The length of the CDR3 is 11 residues. V lost 2 bases and J lost 3, with 2 bases in between. The V gene's germline CDR1 is SNHLY and CDR2 FYNNEI. The CDR3 coding sequence is TGTGCCAGCAGTGAAATCTACGAGCAGTACTTC. This translates into CASSEIYEQYF.

The chain carries TRBV5-1 and TRBJ2-5; possible D gene TRBD2, 6 bases. Trimming pared 0 bases from V and 2 bases from J, leaving 11 bases between. The CDR3 is 15 residues long. Germline V gene sequence: CDR1 SGHRS, CDR2 YFSETQ. CDR3: CASSLVLAGQETQYF. The CDR3 DNA reads TGCGCCAGCAGCTTGGTACTGGCGGGACAAGAGACCCAGTACTTC.

The chain joins TRBV7-2 to TRBJ2-5; no firm D call. Germline V gene lookup returns CDR1 SGHTA and CDR2 FQGNSA. CDR3 size: 15 residues. V lost 5 bases, J lost 0 bases, and 13 bases lay in between. The CDR3: CASSPRRTNQETQYF. DNA for the CDR3: TGTGCCAGCAGCCCTCGTAGAACAAACCAAGAGACCCAGTACTTC.

V usage is TRBV21-1 and J usage is TRBJ2-1; TRBD2 is the table's D call, not checked against the DNA. TRBV21-1 is a recognized pseudogene. The CDR3 length is 16 residues. The CDR3 loop reads CASSKYFGGAYNEQFF. The CDR3, as DNA: TGTGCCAGCAGCAAGTACTTCGGGGGGGCTTACAATGAGCAGTTCTTC.

The chain combines TRBV2 with TRBJ2-1, with D hard to call. V gave up 4 bases and J gave up 8 bases, with 21 bases separating them. This CDR3 spans 16 amino acids. The germline gives CDR1 SNHLY, CDR2 FYNNEI. CDR3 in DNA: TGTGCCAGCAGTGCTCTTCAGGACGTGGTCCGACATGAGCAGTTCTTC. As protein: CASSALQDVVRHEQFF.

V is TRBV30 and J is TRBJ1-5; 8 positions agree with TRBD1. V lost 7 bases, J lost 4 bases, and 15 bases stayed unmatched. CDR1 and CDR2 (germline): GTSNPN, SVGIG (reference sequence). The CDR3 runs to 16 residues. The CDR3 DNA follows: TGTGCCTTACGAACGTCTAAAGGACAGGGAAATCAGCCCCAGCATTTT. Its protein is CALRTSKGQGNQPQHF.

The CDR3 DNA sequence: TGCGCCAGCAGCCCCCAGACAGGGAATGGGGCCACAGATACGCAGTATTTT. Translating gives CASSPQTGNGATDTQYF. This chain connects TRBV5-1 to TRBJ2-3; 7 nucleotides match TRBD1. The CDR3 sequence is 17 residues long. V trimming: 4 bases; J trimming: 2 bases; junction bases outside the gene matches: 13. Germline-derived CDR1 and CDR2 are SGHRS and YFSETQ.

The CDR3 DNA reads as TGTGCCACCAACACCGGCCAAGAGACCCAGTACTTC. As protein: CATNTGQETQYF. The chain is built from TRBV10-3 and TRBJ2-5; D is undetermined. This CDR3 is 12 amino acids long. Germline values: CDR1 ENHRY, CDR2 SYGVKD. Deletions cut 10 bases from V and 1 base from J, with 10 bases between.

This chain links TRBV11-2 with TRBJ2-5; no clear D. The V end lost 1 base, the J end lost 4 bases, and 4 bases lay between the germline ends. The CDR3 runs to 12 residues. Germline V gene data show CDR1 as SGHAT and CDR2 as FQNNGV. CDR3 sequence: CASSLVPETQYF. The CDR3 DNA reads as TGTGCCAGCAGCTTAGTCCCAGAGACCCAGTACTTC.

The genes are TRBV5-8 and TRBJ2-3; unclear D gene. Trimming removed 0 bases at V and 1 base at J, with 6 bases between. Germline lookup yields CDR1 SGHTS and CDR2 YDEGEE. CDR3 length: 14 amino acids. Written as DNA, the CDR3 is TGTGCCAGCAGCTTGGGTGAAGGCACAGATACGCAGTATTTT. Encoded protein: CASSLGEGTDTQYF.

The J gene is TRBJ1-2, the V gene TRBV19; D ambiguous. The CDR3 sequence is 12 residues long. From germline, CDR1 is LNHDA and CDR2 SQIVND (reference sequence). The V end lost 6 bases, the J end lost 6 bases, and 11 bases lay between the germline ends. Written as DNA, the CDR3 is TGTGCCAGTAGAACGTGGGATGATGGCTACACCTTC. Amino acid sequence: CASRTWDDGYTF. The complete variable domain, with remaining parts taken from reference TRBV19 and TRBJ1-2, reads DGGITQSPKYLFRKEGQNVTLSCEQNLNHDAMYWYRQDPGQGLRLIYYSQIVNDFQKGDIAEGYSVSREKKESFPLTVTSAQKNPTAFYLCASRTWDDGYTFGSGTRLTVV.

The chain recombines TRBV28 with TRBJ2-6, with a possible D match to TRBD1 (5 bases). The germline V gene encodes CDR1 MDHEN and CDR2 SYDVKM. Trimming stripped 6 bases from V and 0 bases from J, with 15 bases between. This CDR3 has 17 amino acids. This CDR3 reads CASSPSLGPSGANVLTF. The CDR3, as DNA: TGTGCCAGCAGCCCTTCGTTGGGGCCCTCTGGGGCCAACGTCCTGACTTTC.

J is TRBJ1-2 and V is TRBV9; D may be TRBD1 (6 bases). The ends were cut back, 0 bases at V and 8 bases at J, with 14 bases in the middle. The CDR3 consists of 14 residues. The germline gives CDR1 SGDLS, CDR2 YYNGEE. The CDR3 spells CASSVAQGGEGYTF. In DNA form, the CDR3 reads TGTGCCAGCAGCGTAGCACAAGGGGGTGAGGGCTACACCTTC.

This chain links TRBV7-6 with TRBJ2-7; 7 nucleotides align to TRBD1. In germline, CDR1 is SGHVS, CDR2 FNYEAQ. The length of the CDR3 is 13 residues. Losses at the gene ends were 5 bases for V and 3 bases for J; bases not matched to a gene: 4. The CDR3 protein is CASSTWTGYEQYF. The CDR3 region has the DNA TGTGCCAGCAGCACCTGGACAGGCTACGAGCAGTACTTC.

The V and J genes are TRBV4-2 and TRBJ2-7; no clear D gene. The CDR3 sequence is 15 residues long. Germline values: CDR1 LGHNA, CDR2 YNFKEQ. The V end lost 0 bases, the J end lost 2 bases, and 11 bases lay between the germline ends. CDR3 nucleotides: TGTGCCAGCAGCCAAGAATGGCGAACACCCTACGAGCAGTACTTC. Residues: CASSQEWRTPYEQYF.

V gene TRBV28 combines with J gene TRBJ2-7, with 9 positions matching TRBD2. CDR1 is MDHEN, CDR2 SYDVKM, per germline. The CDR3 extends over 15 amino acids. The V and J ends lost 3 bases and 3 bases, in that order; junction bases with no gene match: 6. The CDR3 is CASSLWGLALYEQYF. The CDR3 DNA sequence: TGTGCCAGCAGTTTGTGGGGACTAGCTCTCTACGAGCAGTACTTC.

The chain is built from TRBV11-2 and TRBJ1-2; no definite D call. The CDR3 has 15 residues. CDR1 is SGHAT and CDR2 is FQNNGV in the germline V gene. V was trimmed by 5 bases and J by 4 bases, leaving 17 bases between them. DNA for the CDR3: TGTGCCAGCAGCGGAATAGTCGGGAGTCCCTATGGCTACACCTTC. Its protein is CASSGIVGSPYGYTF.

The chain combines TRBV19 with TRBJ1-5; TRBD1 matches 7 bases. J lost 3 bases, V lost 4 bases, and 3 bases had no gene match. This CDR3 has 14 residues. Germline CDR1 reads LNHDA; CDR2 reads SQIVND (reference sequence). This CDR3 reads CASSRQGPNQPQHF. CDR3 sequence (DNA): TGTGCCAGTAGTAGACAGGGTCCCAATCAGCCCCAGCATTTT.

This clone showed up just once. The chain combines TRBV27 with TRBJ1-2; possible D gene TRBD1, 5 bases. The V gene's germline CDR1 is MNHEY and CDR2 SMNVEV (reference sequence). The CDR3 extends over 15 amino acids. Trimming cost V 3 bases and J 7 bases, with 18 bases left between them. This CDR3 reads CASSFYPTRGAGYTF. In nucleotides, the CDR3 is TGTGCCAGCAGTTTCTATCCGACAAGAGGGGCTGGCTACACCTTC.

This clone has a single count. The chain is built from TRBV5-4 and TRBJ2-1; TRBD2 might be the D (7 bases). The CDR3 has 16 amino acids. The V gene's germline CDR1 is SGHNT and CDR2 YYREEE (reference sequence). Trimming took off 6 bases at V and 7 bases at J, with 23 bases between the two ends. The CDR3 reads CASTSEGGGLGNEQFF. In nucleotides, the CDR3 is TGTGCCAGCACCTCCGAAGGGGGGGGGCTTGGGAATGAGCAGTTCTTC.

CDR3 bases: TGTGCCATCATGGACACAGGGCGCTATGGCTACACCTTC. Its translation: CAIMDTGRYGYTF. The J gene is TRBJ1-2, the V gene TRBV10-3; D is perhaps TRBD1 (6 bases). Germline V gene lookup returns CDR1 ENHRY and CDR2 SYGVKD. CDR3 length equals 13 residues. Trimming removed 7 bases at V and 4 bases at J, with 13 bases between.